The rows below give T cell receptor beta chains drawn from one sample of a study of CD8+CD57+ T cells in acquired aplastic anemia. MiXCR was run by TCRdb on the reads, yielding one entry per CDR3 protein. The sample includes some 190,000 distinct CDR3 sequences, roughly 56% of them seen just once. The material sequenced was sorted CD4+, CD8+, or CD8+CD57+ T cells (not recorded which) from PBMCs. These receptors came from a human donor in good health, serving as a control. CDR3s include the opening cysteine and the closing phenylalanine or tryptophan. A D gene is named only where the DNA matches it firmly. A clone size is listed for some rows: how often the clone was seen (once, few, many), or a class if it is expanded.

size	V	J	D	CDR3	DNA
.	TRBV15	TRBJ2-5	.	CATSWGQETQYF	TGTGCCACCAGCTGGGGACAAGAGACCCAGTACTTC
many	TRBV11-2	TRBJ2-7	.	CASSLTSYEQYF	TGTGCCAGCAGCTTAACCAGTTACGAGCAGTACTTC
many	TRBV7-9	TRBJ1-5	.	CASSATGDSQPQHF	TGTGCCAGCAGCGCTACAGGAGATTCCCAGCCCCAGCATTTT
many	TRBV11-3	TRBJ2-5	.	CASSFVHQETQYF	TGTGCCAGCAGCTTCGTACACCAAGAGACCCAGTACTTC
many	TRBV10-3	TRBJ2-4	.	CAISEKIGDGDIQYF	TGTGCCATCAGTGAGAAAATTGGGGATGGGGACATTCAGTACTTC
.	TRBV12-3/TRBV12-4	TRBJ1-6	.	CASSLVGRRSPLHF	TGTGCCAGCAGTTTAGTAGGGAGAAGGTCACCCCTCCACTTT
.	TRBV19	TRBJ1-2	TRBD1	CASSPRTGGHYGYTF	TGTGCCAGTAGCCCCAGGACAGGGGGACACTATGGCTACACTTTC
.	TRBV28	TRBJ2-7	.	CASSTVGLNYEQYF	TGTGCCAGCAGTACCGTAGGGTTAAACTACGAGCAGTACTTC
many	TRBV28	TRBJ1-1	.	CASRPTGVNTEAFF	TGTGCCAGCAGGCCGACCGGGGTGAACACTGAAGCTTTCTTT
.	TRBV15	TRBJ1-6	TRBD1	CATSRDLGQGSNSPLHF	TGTGCCACCAGCAGAGATCTGGGACAGGGGAGTAATTCACCCCTCCACTTT
many	TRBV6-1	TRBJ1-6	.	CASSVNRGNSPLHF	TGTGCCAGCAGTGTCAATAGGGGTAATTCACCCCTCCACTTT
.	TRBV7-9	TRBJ2-3	TRBD1	CASSPITGDNTDTQYF	TGTGCCAGCAGCCCCATTACAGGGGACAACACAGATACGCAGTATTTT
.	TRBV15	TRBJ1-3	.	CATSRDGPGAGNTIYF	TGTGCCACCAGCAGAGATGGCCCGGGTGCTGGAAACACCATATATTTT
few	TRBV10-2	TRBJ1-1	.	CASSQNHRATEAFF	TGTGCCAGCAGCCAAAACCACAGGGCAACTGAAGCTTTCTTT
.	TRBV19	TRBJ1-1	.	CASKSGQVGAGIDTEAFF	TGCGCCAGTAAGAGTGGGCAGGTAGGGGCTGGGATTGACACTGAAGCTTTCTTT
.	TRBV6-5	TRBJ1-1	TRBD1	CASSYQRDRGTEAFF	TGTGCCAGCAGTTACCAGAGGGACAGGGGGACTGAAGCTTTCTTT
many	TRBV14	TRBJ2-1	TRBD1	CASSQGTLGQGAYEQFF	TGTGCCAGCAGCCAAGGAACGCTCGGACAGGGGGCTTATGAGCAGTTCTTC
few	TRBV12-3/TRBV12-4	TRBJ2-2	.	CAISEAKNTGELFF	TGTGCCATCAGTGAAGCAAAGAACACCGGGGAGCTGTTTTTT
.	TRBV7-9	TRBJ1-6	.	CASSDPGYNSPLHF	TGTGCCAGCAGTGACCCAGGGTATAATTCACCCCTCCACTTT
many	TRBV7-9	TRBJ2-2	.	CASSLASASAGELFF	TGTGCCAGCAGCTTAGCGTCGGCTAGCGCCGGGGAGCTGTTTTTT
.	TRBV24-1	TRBJ2-2	.	CATSKSSNTGELFF	TGTGCCACCAGTAAATCTTCGAACACCGGGGAGCTGTTTTTT
many	TRBV4-1	TRBJ2-3	.	CASSQDPISIHTRYF	TGCGCCAGCAGCCAAGATCCCATCTCCATTCATACGCGGTATTTT
.	TRBV24-1	TRBJ1-6	.	CATSSGDSPLHF	TGTGCCACCAGTTCCGGGGATTCACCCCTCCACTTT
.	TRBV2	TRBJ1-6	.	CASSEAPFPPLHF	TGTGCCAGCAGTGAAGCGCCCTTCCCCCCCCTCCACTTT
.	TRBV5-4	TRBJ1-3	.	CASSYTGLVSGNTIYF	TGTGCCAGCAGTTACACAGGATTGGTTTCTGGAAACACCATATATTTT
few	TRBV19	TRBJ2-7	.	CASSMVTGTYEQYF	TGTGCCAGTAGTATGGTGACAGGAACCTACGAGCAGTACTTC
.	TRBV7-2	TRBJ2-3	TRBD2	CASSLWGGADTQYF	TGTGCCAGCAGCTTATGGGGGGGGGCAGATACGCAGTATTTT
.	TRBV2	TRBJ2-4	TRBD2	CASSPTSGTLRNIQYF	TGTGCCAGCAGCCCTACTAGCGGGACTCTTAGAAACATTCAGTACTTC
.	TRBV7-2	TRBJ1-5	.	CASSLAGGPKETQHF	TGTGCCAGCAGCTTAGCTGGGGGTCCGAAAGAGACCCAGCATTTT
.	TRBV6-6	TRBJ1-1	.	CAKPGGFLPQPFF	TGTGCCAAGCCAGGTGGCTTCCTCCCCCAGCCGTTCTTT
.	TRBV7-2	TRBJ1-1	.	CASSLTVPGEAFF	TGTGCCAGCAGCTTGACAGTGCCAGGAGAAGCTTTCTTT
many	TRBV6-5	TRBJ1-3	.	CASSPGLVAGNTIYF	TGTGCCAGCAGTCCCGGCCTGGTTGCGGGAAACACCATATATTTT
few	TRBV2	TRBJ2-5	TRBD1	CASSPPGQGGGETQYF	TGTGCCAGCAGCCCACCAGGACAGGGTGGGGGAGAGACCCAGTACTTC
once	TRBV15	TRBJ1-1	.	CATSRAAQENTEAFF	TGTGCCACCAGCAGAGCGGCGCAAGAGAACACTGAAGCTTTCTTT
.	TRBV9	TRBJ2-1	.	CASSFGHAPYNEQFF	TGTGCCAGCAGCTTCGGACACGCACCCTACAATGAGCAGTTCTTC
.	TRBV7-8	TRBJ1-1	.	CASSQMNTEAFF	TGTGCCAGCAGCCAAATGAACACTGAAGCTTTCTTT
.	TRBV11-1	TRBJ2-7	TRBD1	CASSAARTGFDPYEQYF	TGTGCCAGCAGCGCTGCCCGGACAGGCTTCGACCCCTACGAGCAGTACTTC
.	TRBV25-1	TRBJ1-5	.	CASSDGVQPQHF	TGTGCCAGCAGTGACGGGGTCCAGCCCCAGCATTTT
.	TRBV19	TRBJ1-5	.	CASSDPDQPQHF	TGTGCCAGTAGTGATCCGGATCAGCCCCAGCATTTT
.	TRBV10-3	TRBJ1-6	TRBD1	CAIPSTRDRVNSPLHF	TGTGCCATCCCCTCGACCCGGGACAGGGTAAATTCACCCCTCCACTTT
.	TRBV10-3	TRBJ1-3	.	CASRESSGNTIYF	TGTGCCAGCAGGGAAAGCTCTGGAAACACCATATATTTT
few	TRBV9	TRBJ2-7	TRBD2	CASSRPGLADEQYF	TGTGCCAGCAGCCGTCCGGGACTAGCGGACGAGCAGTACTTC
.	TRBV7-3	TRBJ1-1	.	CASSSVRNTEAFF	TGTGCCAGCAGTTCGGTTCGGAACACTGAGGCTTTCTTT
many	TRBV4-2	TRBJ2-1	.	CASSQETGPFGAYNEQFF	TGTGCCAGCAGCCAAGAAACGGGGCCTTTTGGGGCCTACAATGAGCAGTTCTTC